These 21 T cell receptor beta chains share one sample of origin, sequenced in a study of STAT5B mutations in CD4+ large granular lymphocyte leukemia. Using immunoSEQ multiplex PCR, the repertoire was profiled, and TCRdb retains in-frame clones only, with some absent. The table has about 40,000 clones, roughly 76% seen once. The sample taken for sequencing was CD4+ T cells from blood buffy coats. The receptors derive from a human donor in good health.

The chain employs TRBV5-4 and TRBJ2-7; 7 bases match TRBD1. The trim removed 3 bases at V and 3 bases at J, leaving 9 bases unmatched. CDR3 length: 15 residues. In germline, CDR1 is SGHNT, CDR2 YYREEE (reference sequence). CDR3 in amino acids: CASSSGQVPLYEQYF. CDR3 coding DNA: TGTGCCAGCAGCTCTGGACAGGTCCCCCTCTACGAGCAGTACTTC.

This rearrangement joins TRBV20-1 to TRBJ2-1; the D is unclear. V dropped 6 bases and J dropped 5 bases, with 8 bases sitting between them. This CDR3 comprises 11 residues. Germline V gene sequence: CDR1 DFQATT, CDR2 SNEGSKA (reference sequence). CDR3 bases: TGCAGTGCCCAACGGAACAATGAGCAGTTCTTC. This sequence encodes CSAQRNNEQFF.

The V gene is TRBV4-1, the J gene TRBJ1-4; possible D gene TRBD1, 5 bases. The V gene lost 4 bases and the J gene lost 5 bases, with 11 bases spanning the gap. Per germline, CDR1 MGHRA and CDR2 YSYEKL. This CDR3 is built from 14 residues. In nucleotides, the CDR3 is TGCGCCAGCAGCCTCCGGGACCGGAATGAAAAACTGTTTTTT. Residues: CASSLRDRNEKLFF.

The rearrangement links TRBV19 to TRBJ2-3; 7 nucleotides line up with TRBD2. This CDR3 spans 14 amino acids. V shed 4 bases, J shed 4 bases, and the junction held 5 bases outside the gene matches. CDR1 and CDR2 (germline): LNHDA, SQIVND (reference sequence). The CDR3 region has the DNA TGTGCCAGTAGTACGACTAGCTCGGCAGATACGCAGTATTTT. Its translation is CASSTTSSADTQYF.

The chain recombines TRBV5-1 with TRBJ2-2; 10 nucleotides match TRBD2. The CDR3 runs 15 residues. Germline CDR1 SGHRS, CDR2 YFSETQ. Trimming cost V 5 bases and J 3 bases; bases outside gene matches: 4. The CDR3 region is CASSRTSGYTGELFF. The DNA of the CDR3 is TGCGCCAGCAGTCGGACTAGCGGATACACCGGGGAGCTGTTTTTT.

The rearrangement links TRBV9 to TRBJ2-1; tentatively, D is TRBD2 (6 bases). Germline V CDR1 and CDR2: SGDLS, YYNGEE. The CDR3 consists of 16 residues. Trimming pared 3 bases from V and 1 base from J, leaving 14 bases between. This CDR3 reads CASSARDGGSYNEQFF. CDR3 coding DNA: TGTGCCAGCAGCGCTCGAGACGGGGGTTCCTACAATGAGCAGTTCTTC.

This clone was counted between two and nine times. V is TRBV5-1 and J is TRBJ1-1; no definite D call. From germline, CDR1 is SGHRS and CDR2 YFSETQ. The CDR3 loop spans 13 amino acids. V was pared by 0 bases and J by 6 bases, with 9 bases between. CDR3 nucleotide sequence: TGCGCCAGCAGCTTGGCTTTGGGTTCTGAAGCTTTCTTT. It yields the protein CASSLALGSEAFF.

Only one count was recorded for this clone. V usage is TRBV7-9 and J usage is TRBJ1-2; a weak D match, TRBD1 (5 bases). The CDR3 contains 13 residues. With 5 bases removed from V and 1 base from J, the gap between germline ends came to 8 bases. Germline V gene lookup returns CDR1 SEHNR and CDR2 FQNEAQ (reference sequence). CDR3 DNA sequence: TGTGCCAGCAGCGGGGGAAATAACTATGGCTACACCTTC. Protein sequence: CASSGGNNYGYTF.

Concerning this clone: The junction differs from germline at one of its ends, possibly a read error. This chain links TRBV29-1 with TRBJ1-4, with TRBD1 identical over 9 bases. Germline-derived CDR1 and CDR2 are SQVTM and ANQGSEA. This CDR3 is built from 13 residues. The CDR3 reads CSVEGTGREKLFF. CDR3 DNA sequence: TGCAGCGTCGAAGGGACAGGGAGGGAAAAACTGTTTTTT.

CDR3 nucleotides: TGTGCCAGCAGGGACAGGGGGCTGAACACTGAAGCTTTCTTT. This translates into CASRDRGLNTEAFF. The chain has TRBV7-2 and TRBJ1-1, with 11 bases that match TRBD1. Germline V lookup: CDR1 SGHTA, CDR2 FQGNSA. The CDR3 spans 14 residues. V shed 6 bases and J 0 bases; nucleotides not matched to a gene: 0.

The rearrangement joins TRBV6-5 to TRBJ1-4; 7 positions match TRBD1. This CDR3 has 14 residues. V shed 6 bases and J 3 bases; nucleotides not matched to a gene: 4. The V gene's germline CDR1 is MNHEY and CDR2 SVGAGI. CDR3 amino acids: CASSITGANEKLFF. The CDR3 DNA reads as TGTGCCAGCAGCATCACAGGGGCTAATGAAAAACTGTTTTTT.

Only a few counts were recorded for this clone. The V and J genes are TRBV5-6 and TRBJ1-1; D gene uncertain. Germline V lookup: CDR1 SGHDT, CDR2 YYEEEE. V shed 0 bases and J shed 8 bases, with 5 bases lying between them. This CDR3 has 11 residues. The CDR3 sequence: CASSLVGEAFF. Here the CDR3 DNA reads TGTGCCAGCAGCTTGGTTGGCGAAGCTTTCTTT.

The chain links TRBV7-2 to TRBJ1-2; unclear D gene. Trimming stripped 3 bases from V and 3 bases from J, with 8 bases between. This CDR3 is built from 13 residues. Germline CDR1 and CDR2: SGHTA and FQGNSA. CDR3 sequence: CASSFYSDYGYTF. As DNA, the CDR3 is TGTGCCAGCAGCTTTTACTCCGACTATGGCTACACCTTC.

This rearrangement joins TRBV30 to TRBJ1-1, with 7 bases identical to TRBD1. Germline CDR1 reads GTSNPN; CDR2 reads SVGIG (reference sequence). The junction had 8 bases not matched to a gene; V was cut back by 1 base and J by 6 bases. The CDR3 totals 14 residues. The CDR3 sequence is CAWSARTGPAEAFF. CDR3 bases: TGTGCCTGGAGTGCCCGGACAGGTCCCGCTGAAGCTTTCTTT.

The gene calls are TRBV5-5 and TRBJ2-1; 7 nucleotides line up with TRBD2. The length of the CDR3 is 14 residues. Per the germline V gene, CDR1 is SGHKS and CDR2 is YYEKEE (reference sequence). The V and J ends lost 4 bases and 6 bases, in that order; junction bases with no gene match: 7. CDR3 region: CASSLPTSSNEQFF. In nucleotides, the CDR3 is TGTGCCAGCAGCCTCCCGACTAGCAGCAATGAGCAGTTCTTC.

This chain connects TRBV30 to TRBJ1-2; the match to TRBD1 covers 7 bases. With V trimmed by 3 bases and J by 5 bases, 3 bases remained unmatched. The CDR3 extends over 12 amino acids. Germline values: CDR1 GTSNPN, CDR2 SVGIG (reference sequence). The CDR3 is CAWRQGPYGYTF. CDR3 nucleotides: TGTGCCTGGAGACAGGGGCCTTATGGCTACACCTTC.

CDR3 sequence (DNA): TGTGCCAGCTCACCACTCCAGGCCAGGGGAGTGCTCGGCTACACCTTC. Protein product: CASSPLQARGVLGYTF. The rearrangement uses TRBV18 and TRBJ1-2, with D possibly TRBD1 on 6 matching bases. In germline, CDR1 is KGHSH, CDR2 LQKENI. The CDR3 is 16 amino acids. Deletions cut 1 base from V and 8 bases from J, with 20 bases between.

This clone was seen a few times. CDR3 amino acids: CASSPRGETQYF. Written as DNA, the CDR3 is TGTGCCAGCAGCCCGCGGGGAGAGACCCAGTACTTC. The chain has TRBV6-6 and TRBJ2-5, with D possibly matching TRBD2 (6 bases). V gave up 6 bases and J gave up 4 bases, with 9 bases separating them. CDR3 length: 12 amino acids. The germline V gene encodes CDR1 MNHNY and CDR2 SVGAGI (reference sequence).

The rearrangement links TRBV7-6 to TRBJ2-6; unclear D gene. Germline CDR1 and CDR2: SGHVS and FNYEAQ. The CDR3 consists of 18 residues. V lost 3 bases and J lost 0, with 15 bases in between. CDR3 nucleotides: TGTGCCAGCAGCTTCCCTAGTGGTCAACCCTCTGGGGCCAACGTCCTGACTTTC. Amino acid sequence: CASSFPSGQPSGANVLTF.

The chain employs TRBV15 and TRBJ2-1, with TRBD2 identical over 8 bases. In germline, CDR1 is LNHNV, CDR2 YYDKDF (reference sequence). This CDR3 comprises 16 residues. The ends lost 5 bases at V and 8 bases at J; junction bases unmatched: 14. CDR3 in amino acids: CATSADGGGPGDEQFF. DNA for the CDR3: TGTGCCACCAGCGCGGACGGCGGGGGGCCTGGGGATGAGCAGTTCTTC.

The chain uses TRBV6-9 and TRBJ1-5; D is undetermined. Per the germline V gene, CDR1 is MNHGY and CDR2 is SVAAGI. This CDR3 is 13 amino acids long. V dropped 0 bases and J dropped 4 bases, with 4 bases sitting between them. The CDR3 DNA reads as TGTGCCAGCAGTTATTCGGCTAATCAGCCCCAGCATTTT. This encodes CASSYSANQPQHF.